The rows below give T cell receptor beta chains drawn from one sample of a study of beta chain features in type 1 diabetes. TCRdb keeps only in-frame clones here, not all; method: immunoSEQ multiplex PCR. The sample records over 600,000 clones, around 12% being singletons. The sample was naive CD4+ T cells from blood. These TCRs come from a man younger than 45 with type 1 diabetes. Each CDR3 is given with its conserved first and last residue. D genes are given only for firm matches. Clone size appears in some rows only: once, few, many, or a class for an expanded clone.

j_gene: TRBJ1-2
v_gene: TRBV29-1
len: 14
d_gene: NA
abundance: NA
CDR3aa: CSVGLQVLNYGYTF
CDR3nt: TGCAGCGTTGGGCTTCAGGTCCTCAACTATGGCTACACCTTC

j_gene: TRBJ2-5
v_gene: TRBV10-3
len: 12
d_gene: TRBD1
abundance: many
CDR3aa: CAISPQGGTQYF
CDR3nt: TGTGCCATCAGTCCACAGGGGGGGACCCAGTACTTC

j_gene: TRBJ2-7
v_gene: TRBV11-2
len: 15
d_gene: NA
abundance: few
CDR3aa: CASSAAGAFIYEQYF
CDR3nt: TGTGCCAGCAGCGCCGCGGGGGCCTTCATCTACGAGCAGTACTTC

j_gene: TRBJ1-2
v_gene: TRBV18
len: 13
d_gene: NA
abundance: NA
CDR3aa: CASSPDTEYGYTF
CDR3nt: TGTGCCAGCTCACCGGACACCGAGTATGGCTACACCTTC

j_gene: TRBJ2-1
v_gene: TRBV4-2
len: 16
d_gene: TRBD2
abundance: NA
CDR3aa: CASSRETSGGAPEQFF
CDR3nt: TGTGCCAGCAGCCGAGAGACTAGCGGGGGGGCCCCTGAGCAGTTCTTC

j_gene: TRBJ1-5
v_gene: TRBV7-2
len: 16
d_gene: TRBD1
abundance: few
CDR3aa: CASSFGGQALNQPQHF
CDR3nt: TGTGCCAGCAGCTTCGGGGGACAGGCGCTAAATCAGCCCCAGCATTTT

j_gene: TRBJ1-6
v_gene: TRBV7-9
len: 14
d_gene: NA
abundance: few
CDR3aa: CASSVAWSNSPLHF
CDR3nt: TGTGCCAGCAGCGTTGCCTGGAGTAATTCACCCCTCCACTTT

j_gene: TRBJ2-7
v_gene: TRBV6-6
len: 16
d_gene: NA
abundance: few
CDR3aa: CASSYVVGSGPYEQYF
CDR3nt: TGTGCCAGCAGTTACGTCGTTGGGTCTGGGCCCTACGAGCAGTACTTC

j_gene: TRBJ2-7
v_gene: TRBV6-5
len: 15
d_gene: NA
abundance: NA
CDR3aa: CASSYSAGSTYEQYF
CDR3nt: TGTGCCAGCAGTTACTCAGCAGGCAGTACCTACGAGCAGTACTTC

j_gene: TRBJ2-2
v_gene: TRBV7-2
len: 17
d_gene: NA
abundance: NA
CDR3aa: CASSLEGWGPLAGELFF
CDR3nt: TGTGCCAGCAGCTTAGAAGGTTGGGGCCCCCTTGCCGGGGAGCTGTTTTTT

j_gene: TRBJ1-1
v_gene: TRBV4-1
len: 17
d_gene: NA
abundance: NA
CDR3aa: CASSQEGQRQAYTEAFF
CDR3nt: TGCGCCAGCAGCCAAGAAGGGCAACGACAGGCGTACACTGAAGCTTTCTTT

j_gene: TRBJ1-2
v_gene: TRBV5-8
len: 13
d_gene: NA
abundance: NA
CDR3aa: CASSSTLTYGYTF
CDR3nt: TGTGCCAGCAGTTCGACTCTTACCTATGGCTACACCTTC

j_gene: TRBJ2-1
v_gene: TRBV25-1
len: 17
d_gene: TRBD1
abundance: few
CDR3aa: CASSELGAGGSYNEQFF
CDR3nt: TGTGCCAGCAGCGAGCTTGGGGCAGGGGGCAGCTACAATGAGCAGTTCTTC

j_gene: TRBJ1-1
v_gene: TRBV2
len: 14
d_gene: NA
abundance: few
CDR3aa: CASRLEQGNTEAFF
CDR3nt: TGTGCCAGCAGGCTCGAACAGGGAAACACTGAAGCTTTCTTT

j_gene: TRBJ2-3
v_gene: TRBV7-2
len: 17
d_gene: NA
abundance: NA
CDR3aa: CASSFLAGAVRGDTQYF
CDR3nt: TGTGCCAGCAGCTTCTTAGCAGGAGCCGTCCGTGGAGATACGCAGTATTTT

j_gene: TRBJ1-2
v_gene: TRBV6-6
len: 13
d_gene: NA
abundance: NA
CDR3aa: CASSPILGYGYTF
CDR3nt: TGTGCCAGCAGTCCGATCCTTGGCTATGGCTACACCTTC

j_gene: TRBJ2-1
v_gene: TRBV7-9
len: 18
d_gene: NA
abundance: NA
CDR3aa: CASSLDRAVQILYNEQFF
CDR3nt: TGTGCCAGCAGCTTAGATAGGGCAGTCCAGATTCTATACAATGAGCAGTTCTTC

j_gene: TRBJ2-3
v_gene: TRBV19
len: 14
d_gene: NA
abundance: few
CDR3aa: CASSALMGHLEQYF
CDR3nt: TGTGCCAGTAGTGCCCTTATGGGGCACTTAGAGCAGTATTTT

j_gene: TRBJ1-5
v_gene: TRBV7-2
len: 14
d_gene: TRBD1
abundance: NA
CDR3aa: CASSPGQGRQPQHF
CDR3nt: TGTGCCAGCAGCCCCGGACAGGGTCGGCAGCCCCAGCATTTT

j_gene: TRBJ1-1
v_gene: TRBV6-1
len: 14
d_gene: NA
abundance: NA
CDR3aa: CASKGGNMNTEAFF
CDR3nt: TGTGCCAGCAAAGGGGGAAATATGAACACTGAAGCTTTCTTT

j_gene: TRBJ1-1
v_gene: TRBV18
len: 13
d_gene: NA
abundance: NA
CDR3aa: CASSSAGDTEAFF
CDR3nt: TGTGCCAGCTCAAGTGCAGGGGACACTGAAGCTTTCTTT

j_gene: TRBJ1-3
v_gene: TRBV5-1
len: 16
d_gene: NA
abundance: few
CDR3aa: CASSWDAAANGNTIYF
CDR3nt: TGCGCCAGCAGCTGGGACGCGGCAGCGAACGGAAACACCATATATTTT

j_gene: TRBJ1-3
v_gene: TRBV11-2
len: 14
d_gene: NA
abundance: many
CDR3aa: CASSLGLSGNTIYF
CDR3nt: TGTGCCAGCAGCTTAGGCCTCTCTGGAAACACCATATATTTT

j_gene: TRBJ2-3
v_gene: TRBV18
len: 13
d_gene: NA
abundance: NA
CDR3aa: CASSPNRVDTQYF
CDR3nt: TGTGCCAGCTCACCCAACCGGGTAGATACGCAGTATTTT

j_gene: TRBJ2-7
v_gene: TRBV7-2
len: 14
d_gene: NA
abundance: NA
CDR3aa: CASSALGSSYEQYF
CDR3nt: TGTGCCAGCAGCGCGTTGGGGAGCTCCTACGAGCAGTACTTC

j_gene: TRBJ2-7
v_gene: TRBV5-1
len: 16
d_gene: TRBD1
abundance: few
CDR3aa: CASSRTDRERSYEQYF
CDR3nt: TGCGCCAGCAGCAGGACAGACAGGGAACGGTCGTACGAGCAGTACTTC

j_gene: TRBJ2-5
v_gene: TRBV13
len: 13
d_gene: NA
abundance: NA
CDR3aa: CASSLDREETQYF
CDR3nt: TGTGCCAGCAGCTTAGACAGGGAAGAGACCCAGTACTTC

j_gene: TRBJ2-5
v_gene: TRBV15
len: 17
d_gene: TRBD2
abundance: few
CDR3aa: CATSRGGLAGGEETQYF
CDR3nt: TGTGCCACCAGCAGAGGTGGCCTAGCGGGGGGCGAAGAGACCCAGTACTTC

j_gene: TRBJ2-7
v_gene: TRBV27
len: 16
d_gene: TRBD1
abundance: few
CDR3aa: CASSIRTGYYSYEQYF
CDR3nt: TGTGCCAGCAGTATCCGGACAGGGTATTATTCCTACGAGCAGTACTTC

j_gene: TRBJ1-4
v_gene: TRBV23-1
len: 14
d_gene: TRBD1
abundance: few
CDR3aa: CASSPGQGAEKLFF
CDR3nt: TGCGCCAGCAGCCCGGGACAGGGGGCGGAAAAACTGTTTTTT

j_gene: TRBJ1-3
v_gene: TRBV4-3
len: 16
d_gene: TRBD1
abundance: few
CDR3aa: CASSQHTGVPGNTIYF
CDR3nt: TGCGCCAGCAGCCAACATACAGGGGTCCCCGGAAACACCATATATTTT

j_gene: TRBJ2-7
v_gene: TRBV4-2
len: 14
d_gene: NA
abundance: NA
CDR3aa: CASSQERVSYEQYF
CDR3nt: TGTGCCAGCAGCCAGGAGAGGGTCTCCTACGAGCAGTACTTC

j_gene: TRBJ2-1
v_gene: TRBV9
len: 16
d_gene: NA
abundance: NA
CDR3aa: CASSPHTSGVWNEQFF
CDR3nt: TGTGCCAGCAGCCCCCACACTAGTGGGGTCTGGAATGAGCAGTTCTTC

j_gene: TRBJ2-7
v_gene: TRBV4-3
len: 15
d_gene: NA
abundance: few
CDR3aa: CASSQGQRSSYEQYF
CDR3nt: TGCGCCAGCAGCCAAGGGCAGCGAAGTTCCTACGAGCAGTACTTC

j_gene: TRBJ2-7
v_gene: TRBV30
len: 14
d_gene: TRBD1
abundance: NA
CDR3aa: CAWRGGTGLGEQYF
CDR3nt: TGTGCCTGGAGAGGGGGGACAGGCCTAGGGGAGCAGTACTTC

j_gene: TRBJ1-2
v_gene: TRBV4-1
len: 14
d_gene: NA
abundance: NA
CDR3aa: CASSPQGFGYGYTF
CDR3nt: TGCGCCAGCAGCCCTCAGGGCTTTGGCTATGGCTACACCTTC

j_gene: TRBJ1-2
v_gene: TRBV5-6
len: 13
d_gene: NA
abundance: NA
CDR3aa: CASTQGANYGYTF
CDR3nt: TGTGCCAGCACTCAGGGCGCTAACTATGGCTACACCTTC

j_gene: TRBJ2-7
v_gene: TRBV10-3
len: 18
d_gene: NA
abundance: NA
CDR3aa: CAISESTGWGLASYEQYF
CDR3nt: TGTGCCATCAGTGAGTCGACGGGGTGGGGGCTGGCGTCCTACGAGCAGTACTTC

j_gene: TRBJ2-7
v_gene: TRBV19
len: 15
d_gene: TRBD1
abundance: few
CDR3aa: CASSSSPGTGSEQYF
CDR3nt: TGTGCCAGTAGTTCCTCTCCCGGGACAGGATCCGAGCAGTACTTC

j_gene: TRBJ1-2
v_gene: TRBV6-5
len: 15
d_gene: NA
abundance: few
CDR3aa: CASTQTRGNGYGYTF
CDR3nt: TGTGCCAGCACTCAAACCCGGGGGAACGGCTATGGCTACACCTTC

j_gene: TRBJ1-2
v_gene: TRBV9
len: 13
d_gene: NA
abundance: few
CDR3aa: CASSAGRNYGYTF
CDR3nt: TGTGCCAGCAGCGCCGGTCGTAACTATGGCTACACCTTC

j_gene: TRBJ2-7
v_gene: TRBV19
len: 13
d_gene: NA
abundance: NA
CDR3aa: CASTSGDTYEQYF
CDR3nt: TGTGCCAGTACGTCCGGGGACACCTACGAGCAGTACTTC

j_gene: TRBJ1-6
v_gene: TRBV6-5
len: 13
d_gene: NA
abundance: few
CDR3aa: CASKGPYNSPLHF
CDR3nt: TGTGCCAGCAAGGGTCCCTATAATTCACCCCTCCACTTT

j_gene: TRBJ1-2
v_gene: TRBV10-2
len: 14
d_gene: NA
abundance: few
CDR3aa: CASRGQQANYGYTF
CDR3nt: TGCGCCAGCCGAGGACAGCAAGCTAACTATGGCTACACCTTC

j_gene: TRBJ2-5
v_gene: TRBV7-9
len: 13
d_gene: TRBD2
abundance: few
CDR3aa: CASSSSGQETQYF
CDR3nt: TGTGCCAGCAGCTCTAGCGGGCAAGAGACCCAGTACTTC

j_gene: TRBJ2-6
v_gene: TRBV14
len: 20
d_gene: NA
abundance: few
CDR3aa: CASSPGGGGQAHSGANVLTF
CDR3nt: TGTGCCAGCAGCCCCGGGGGCGGAGGACAGGCGCACTCTGGGGCCAACGTCCTGACTTTC

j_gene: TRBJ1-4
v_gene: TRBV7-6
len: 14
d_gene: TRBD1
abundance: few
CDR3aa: CASRSRDRSKKLFF
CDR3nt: TGTGCCAGCAGGAGCCGGGACAGGAGTAAAAAACTGTTTTTT

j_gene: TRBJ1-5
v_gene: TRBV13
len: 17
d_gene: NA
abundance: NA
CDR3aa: CASSTGQSYYSNQPQHF
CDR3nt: TGTGCCAGCAGCACAGGACAGAGTTATTATAGCAATCAGCCCCAGCATTTT

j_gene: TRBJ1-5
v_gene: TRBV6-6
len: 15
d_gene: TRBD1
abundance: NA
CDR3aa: CASSSDRGGNQPQHF
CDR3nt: TGTGCCAGCAGTTCCGACAGGGGGGGGAATCAGCCCCAGCATTTT

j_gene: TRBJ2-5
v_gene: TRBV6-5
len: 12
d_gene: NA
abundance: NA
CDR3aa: CASSLTQETQYF
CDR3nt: TGTGCCAGCAGTTTAACGCAAGAGACCCAGTACTTC

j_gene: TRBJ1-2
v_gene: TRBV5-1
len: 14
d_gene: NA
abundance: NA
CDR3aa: CASSRDGGDYGYTF
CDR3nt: TGCGCCAGCAGCCGAGACGGGGGCGACTATGGCTACACCTTC

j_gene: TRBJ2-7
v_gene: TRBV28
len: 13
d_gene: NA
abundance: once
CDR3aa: CASTLTTTGEQYF
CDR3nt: TGTGCCAGCACCCTGACTACTACTGGAGAGCAGTACTTC

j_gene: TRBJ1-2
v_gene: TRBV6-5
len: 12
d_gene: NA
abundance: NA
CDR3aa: CASRVGRNGYTF
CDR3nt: TGTGCCAGCAGGGTCGGCAGGAATGGCTACACCTTC

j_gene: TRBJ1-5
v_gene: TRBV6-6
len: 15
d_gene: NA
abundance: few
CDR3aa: CASRSLADSNQPQHF
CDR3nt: TGTGCCAGCAGGAGTCTGGCAGATAGCAATCAGCCCCAGCATTTT